The next 8 T cell receptor beta chains were all read from a single sample in a study of blood T cell repertoires in COVID-19. Assay: immunoSEQ multiplex PCR; the TCRdb copy retains only in-frame clones and omits some. Among about 46,000 clones listed, approximately 86% were seen once. The specimen was PBMCs or T cells enriched from blood (not recorded which). All receptors come from a woman in her fifties or sixties who had recovered from COVID-19.

V usage is TRBV5-1 and J usage is TRBJ1-5, with a tentative D call TRBD1 (5 bases). CDR1 is SGHRS, CDR2 YFSETQ, per germline. Trimming cost V 4 bases and J 4 bases, with 9 bases left between them. This CDR3 is 13 amino acids long. CDR3 protein: CASSPQGNQPQHF. CDR3 in DNA: TGCGCCAGCAGCCCTCAGGGAAATCAGCCCCAGCATTTT.

The chain joins TRBV5-1 to TRBJ2-7; 14 bases map to TRBD2. The CDR3 has 15 residues. The germline V gene encodes CDR1 SGHRS and CDR2 YFSETQ. J gave up 3 bases and V 4 bases, and 3 bases lay outside the gene matches. The CDR3 reads CASSPGLAGVYEQYF. The CDR3 DNA reads as TGCGCCAGCAGCCCGGGACTAGCGGGAGTCTACGAGCAGTACTTC.

This clone has only one observation. The chain carries TRBV3-1 (or the pseudogene TRBV3-2) and TRBJ2-4; possible D gene TRBD2, 5 bases. CDR1 is LGHDT and CDR2 is YNNKEL in the germline V gene (reference sequence). The CDR3 is 13 amino acids. V was cut by 6 bases and J by 7 bases, with 13 bases left in between. The CDR3 DNA is TGTGCCAGCAGTGGAGACGGGGTCAACATTCAGTACTTC. This sequence encodes CASSGDGVNIQYF.

The V call is TRBV4-3, the J call TRBJ2-6, with 8 positions matching TRBD1. Looked up from germline, CDR1 is LGHNA and CDR2 is YSLEER. Germline trimming cut 4 bases from V and 4 bases from J; bases unmatched to any gene: 9. The CDR3 has 17 amino acids. Written as DNA, the CDR3 is TGCGCCAGCAGCCTTACAAGGACAGGGCTGGGGGCCAACGTCCTGACTTTC. Its translation: CASSLTRTGLGANVLTF.

The rearrangement uses TRBV19 and TRBJ2-3; TRBD1 might be the D (6 bases). This CDR3 has 14 residues. V gave up 9 bases and J gave up 3 bases, with 16 bases separating them. In germline, CDR1 is LNHDA, CDR2 SQIVND (reference sequence). The CDR3 here is CASRSRGGTDTQYF. As DNA, the CDR3 is TGTGCCAGCCGATCGAGAGGGGGTACAGATACGCAGTATTTT.

This clone qualifies as medium-sized. J is TRBJ2-7 and V is TRBV7-9; D uncertain. In germline, CDR1 is SEHNR, CDR2 FQNEAQ (reference sequence). Trimming left V 5 bases short and J 4 bases short, with 12 bases between. This CDR3 has 13 amino acids. CDR3 bases: TGTGCCAGCAGCGTAGTTTCCCCTTACGAGCAGTACTTC. Protein: CASSVVSPYEQYF.

The chain employs TRBV13 and TRBJ2-7; TRBD1 agrees at 7 bases. Germline CDR1 is PRHDT and CDR2 is FYEKMQ (reference sequence). V lost 5 bases to trimming and J lost 3 bases; unmatched junction nucleotides: 7. The CDR3 has 14 amino acids. CDR3 residues: CASSHAGTVYEQYF. DNA of the CDR3: TGTGCCAGCAGCCATGCCGGGACAGTCTACGAGCAGTACTTC.

J is TRBJ2-5 and V is TRBV7-2, with TRBD2 matching over 11 bases. CDR1 SGHTA and CDR2 FQGNSA come from the germline V gene. The CDR3 is 19 residues long. Losses at the gene ends were 6 bases for V and 4 bases for J; bases not matched to a gene: 19. CDR3 sequence reads: CASSSTGTSGGGGLETQYF. CDR3 bases: TGTGCCAGCAGTTCTACCGGGACTAGCGGTGGTGGGGGGCTAGAGACCCAGTACTTC.